What follows is one T cell receptor (beta chain) and its context. Its antigen remains unknown. The PCR ran on 60 Vbeta and 13 Jbeta primers. The protocol was immunoSEQ multiplex PCR, while the TCRdb copy is restricted to in-frame clones and leaves out a portion. The data contain around 76,000 clones, about 69% of them singletons. The sample comes from a study of cytomegalovirus exposure and HLA in healthy donors. Study results and caveats: Earlier analysis looked at TCR beta V segments, and most were productive about 87% or about 30% of the time. Excluded were some V segments that proved indistinguishable, including TRBV6-2 and TRBV6-3.

V lost 4 bases and J lost 5; bases outside the gene matches: 8. Germline V gene sequence: CDR1 SGDLS, CDR2 YYNGEE. The CDR3 runs 14 residues. Sequencing input: PBMCs. The rearrangement links TRBV9 to TRBJ1-1; 7 positions match TRBD1. This TCR was sampled from a woman between 40 and 50 years old in good health and CMV-seropositive. CDR3 bases: TGTGCCAGCAGCCCCAACAGGGGTGGTACTGAAGCTTTCTTT. Amino acids: CASSPNRGGTEAFF.